This TCR beta chain is from a study of metastatic and nonmetastatic thyroid tumors. As for the study in general: Malignant thyroid and benign thyroid patients provided blood and tumor or nodule tissue whose repertoires were compared.

Study results and limitations: Malignant tumors reportedly showed significantly higher TCR beta diversity than benign nodules in both blood and tumor.

This clone was seen ten or more times. What it binds is not known. V lost 5 bases, J lost 0 bases, and 14 bases lay in between. CDR3 length: 15 residues. CDR1 is LNHDA, CDR2 SQIVND, per germline (reference sequence). Original methodology: The study's classifier, a distant-metastasis tool for papillary thyroid cancer, was built using CDR3 differences across clinicopathological groups. With MiXCR, TCRdb reprocessed the PCR reads. These V and J calls derive from TCRdb rather than the authors' analysis. The sample includes 23,000 or so clones, approximately 20% of them seen just once. Among the patients, none had received any treatment before thyroid surgery.

This rearrangement joins TRBV19 to TRBJ2-7; D uncertain. The TCR comes from a female donor with papillary thyroid cancer or a benign thyroid nodule (not recorded which). Some clones in this sample may be carry-over from other donors' samples. Input material: blood. Written as DNA, the CDR3 is TGTGCCAGTAGTTTATCCGGATCCAACTCCTACGAGCAGTACTTC. Protein product: CASSLSGSNSYEQYF. The entire variable domain, with the rest obtained from reference TRBV19 and TRBJ2-7, is as follows: DGGITQSPKYLFRKEGQNVTLSCEQNLNHDAMYWYRQDPGQGLRLIYYSQIVNDFQKGDIAEGYSVSREKKESFPLTVTSAQKNPTAFYLCASSLSGSNSYEQYFGPGTRLTVT.